This is a list of T cell receptor beta chains from one sample in a study of blood T cell repertoires in COVID-19. Sequenced by immunoSEQ multiplex PCR; TCRdb stores in-frame clones only, minus some. The sample consists of about 130,000 clones, roughly 80% of them appearing once. Material: peripheral blood. These receptors were taken from an older woman with COVID-19, enrolled during active disease. The CDR3 runs from the conserved cysteine through the conserved F or W. D genes are given only for firm matches. Expanded clones are given a class, and other clones once, few, many or no size at all.

CDR3	DNA	V	J	length	D	size
CATSRTSSSTDTQYF	TGTGCCACCTCCAGGACTAGCTCTAGCACAGATACGCAGTATTTT	TRBV19	TRBJ2-3	15	TRBD2	once
CASSLGSTAALFF	TGTGCCAGCAGCTTAGGGTCCACAGCCGCGCTGTTTTTT	TRBV7-8	TRBJ2-2	13	-	-
CASLGRYGYTF	TGTGCCAGCCTGGGGCGGTATGGCTACACCTTC	TRBV6-5	TRBJ1-2	11	-	-
CASSQDHRENEKLFF	TGTGCCAGCAGCCAAGATCACAGAGAGAATGAAAAACTGTTTTTT	TRBV4-2	TRBJ1-4	15	-	-
CASSEVGNYNEQFF	TGTGCCAGCAGTGAAGTCGGGAACTACAATGAGCAGTTCTTC	TRBV6-1	TRBJ2-1	14	-	-
CAISELAGESGYTF	TGTGCCATCAGTGAACTCGCAGGGGAGAGTGGCTACACCTTC	TRBV10-3	TRBJ1-2	14	-	-
CASSAGANSPLHF	TGTGCCAGTAGTGCGGGAGCTAATTCACCCCTCCACTTT	TRBV19	TRBJ1-6	13	-	-
CASLGFSGSSYEQYF	TGTGCTAGCTTAGGGTTTAGCGGAAGTTCCTACGAGCAGTACTTC	TRBV7-2	TRBJ2-7	15	-	-
CAWSVRWGGSTDTQYF	TGTGCCTGGAGTGTAAGATGGGGGGGAAGCACAGATACGCAGTATTTT	TRBV30	TRBJ2-3	16	TRBD2	-
CASRGQDLNTEAFF	TGTGCCAGTAGGGGACAGGACCTCAACACTGAAGCTTTCTTT	TRBV19	TRBJ1-1	14	TRBD1	-
CAWSRDNGGTEAFF	TGTGCCTGGAGTAGGGACAATGGCGGCACTGAAGCTTTCTTT	TRBV30	TRBJ1-1	14	-	once
CAWNVGDNEAFF	TGTGCCTGGAATGTAGGGGATAATGAAGCTTTCTTT	TRBV30	TRBJ1-1	12	-	-
CASSLGGTPQTQYF	TGTGCCAGCAGCCTGGGGGGGACTCCCCAAACCCAGTACTTC	TRBV5-4	TRBJ2-5	14	TRBD2	-
CASSANRGRNTEAFF	TGTGCCAGTAGTGCCAACAGGGGGCGGAACACTGAAGCTTTCTTT	TRBV19	TRBJ1-1	15	TRBD1	-